The next 16 T cell receptor beta chains were all read from a single sample in a study of shared clonotypes between healthy human individuals. Clones were sequenced by immunoSEQ multiplex PCR, and TCRdb holds only the in-frame ones, with some missing. The sample shows about 490,000 clones, about three quarters of them seen only once. The specimen was PBMCs. These receptors were collected from a middle-aged woman in good health. Some clones in this sample may be carry-over from other donors' samples.

Concerning this clone: Mismatch with germline at one junction end may stem from a read error. The chain employs TRBV6-1 and TRBJ1-2; no clear D. This CDR3 has 15 residues. Germline V gene sequence: CDR1 MNHNS, CDR2 SASEGT. The CDR3 region has the DNA TGTGCCATCAGTGAGAGGCAGCCCGCTGGCTATGGCTACACCTTC. Its protein product is CAISERQPAGYGYTF.

The chain couples TRBV25-1 to TRBJ2-1, with TRBD1 identical over 7 bases. Germline lookup yields CDR1 MGHDK and CDR2 SYGVNS. CDR3 length: 15 amino acids. V lost 4 bases to trimming and J lost 0 bases; unmatched junction nucleotides: 3. CDR3 region: CASSAGQSSYNEQFF. For the CDR3, the DNA is TGTGCCAGCAGTGCGGGACAGAGCTCCTACAATGAGCAGTTCTTC.

The J gene is TRBJ2-7, the V gene TRBV19; 9 bases map to TRBD2. This CDR3 is built from 14 residues. Per the germline V gene, CDR1 is LNHDA and CDR2 is SQIVND (reference sequence). The ends lost 3 bases at V and 4 bases at J; junction bases unmatched: 4. Here the CDR3 reads CASSMDLAGYEQYF. As DNA, the CDR3 is TGTGCCAGTAGTATGGATCTAGCGGGGTACGAGCAGTACTTC.

V usage is TRBV2 and J usage is TRBJ1-4; D may be TRBD1 (5 bases). Deletions cut 10 bases from V and 7 bases from J, with 13 bases between. Germline V CDR1 and CDR2: SNHLY, FYNNEI. This CDR3 spans 12 amino acids. CDR3 residues: CATRDRGEKLFF. The CDR3 DNA reads as TGTGCCACCCGGGACCGCGGTGAAAAACTGTTTTTT.

This chain uses TRBV28 with TRBJ2-2; D is possibly TRBD1 (5 bases). The V and J ends lost 5 bases and 6 bases respectively, with 25 bases between them. Looked up from germline, CDR1 is MDHEN and CDR2 is SYDVKM. The CDR3 has 18 residues. CDR3 nucleotide sequence: TGTGCCAGCAGTAAGCTAAGCGCGAGAAGGGGATGGGCCGGGGAGCTGTTTTTT. The encoded protein is CASSKLSARRGWAGELFF.

V is TRBV9 and J is TRBJ1-3; D remains unclear. The CDR3 has 15 residues. Germline V gene lookup returns CDR1 SGDLS and CDR2 YYNGEE. The ends were cut back, 0 bases at V and 0 bases at J, with 7 bases in the middle. The CDR3 reads CASSVGVSSGNTIYF. The CDR3 nucleotides are TGTGCCAGCAGCGTAGGAGTAAGCTCTGGAAACACCATATATTTT.

This sequence joins TRBV28 and TRBJ2-7, with D uncertain. Between the trimmed V and J ends, which lost 4 bases and 2 bases, there was a span of 18 bases. The germline V gene has CDR1 MDHEN and CDR2 SYDVKM. The CDR3 sequence is 16 residues long. CDR3 coding DNA: TGTGCCAGCAGTTCCCCCCGAACTACGACCACCTACGAGCAGTACTTC. The encoded protein is CASSSPRTTTTYEQYF.

The V call is TRBV18, the J call TRBJ2-5, with D uncertain. The germline V gene has CDR1 KGHSH and CDR2 LQKENI. The V end lost 6 bases, the J end lost 4 bases, and 21 bases lay between the germline ends. This CDR3 is 16 amino acids long. Written as DNA, the CDR3 is TGTGCCAGCTCTCAACGGACGGCCTCGGCTCGAGAGACCCAGTACTTC. Translating it yields CASSQRTASARETQYF.

This clone was detected only a few times. The V and J genes are TRBV29-1 and TRBJ1-4; D is undetermined. The germline V gene encodes CDR1 SQVTM and CDR2 ANQGSEA. Between the trimmed V and J ends, which lost 2 bases and 8 bases, there was a span of 6 bases. This CDR3 contains 11 residues. The CDR3 loop reads CSVEWQEKLFF. The CDR3 nucleotides are TGCAGCGTTGAATGGCAAGAAAAACTGTTTTTT.

The rearrangement joins TRBV28 to TRBJ1-2; D gene unclear. Germline V gene data show CDR1 as MDHEN and CDR2 as SYDVKM. V was trimmed by 8 bases and J by 7 bases, leaving 14 bases between them. CDR3 length equals 12 residues. The CDR3 DNA is TGTGCCAGCCGCCGGGTTGAGGCTGGCTACACCTTC. This encodes CASRRVEAGYTF.

The chain links TRBV29-1 to TRBJ2-5; D possibly uses TRBD1 or TRBD2 (7 bases each). Deletions cut 7 bases from V and 4 bases from J, with 19 bases between. This CDR3 spans 14 amino acids. Per the germline V gene, CDR1 is SQVTM and CDR2 is ANQGSEA. In DNA, the CDR3 is TGCAGCGCTCTTCGCGGCAGGGGGGGAGAGACCCAGTACTTC. Translating it yields CSALRGRGGETQYF.

The rearrangement joins TRBV5-1 to TRBJ2-1; D is unresolved. Per germline, CDR1 SGHRS and CDR2 YFSETQ. Trimming left V 3 bases short and J 4 bases short, with 17 bases between. CDR3 length equals 16 residues. CDR3 sequence: CASSSSRTPNYNEQFF. DNA for the CDR3: TGCGCCAGCAGCTCCTCTAGAACCCCTAATTACAATGAGCAGTTCTTC.

Only a few counts were recorded for this clone. The V and J genes are TRBV19 and TRBJ2-7; a weak D match, TRBD1 (5 bases). Between the trimmed V and J ends, which lost 3 bases and 0 bases, there was a span of 15 bases. In germline, CDR1 is LNHDA, CDR2 SQIVND (reference sequence). The CDR3 is 16 residues long. CDR3 DNA: TGTGCCAGTAGTATCGGACACACCCAGATCTCCTACGAGCAGTACTTC. It yields the protein CASSIGHTQISYEQYF.

The V gene is TRBV5-1, the J gene TRBJ2-5; no clear D. V was shortened by 1 base and J by 1 base, with 11 bases between the two germline ends. Germline-derived CDR1 and CDR2 are SGHRS and YFSETQ. The CDR3 spans 15 residues. Here the CDR3 reads CASSLNHSPQETQYF. CDR3 DNA: TGCGCCAGCAGCTTGAATCACAGCCCCCAAGAGACCCAGTACTTC.

A word on this clone: An end of the junction does not agree with germline; a read error may underlie this. The chain joins TRBV28 to TRBJ2-1; 8 bases fit TRBD1. Germline loops: CDR1 MDHEN, CDR2 SYDVKM. The CDR3 extends over 13 amino acids. CDR3 in DNA: TGTGCCAGCAGCCTCAGGCTGGGGACAGGAGACCTCTTC. Its protein product is CASSLRLGTGDLF.

The V gene is TRBV9, the J gene TRBJ1-3; the D is unclear. V dropped 1 base and J dropped 5 bases, with 13 bases sitting between them. The CDR3 length is 15 residues. The germline V gene encodes CDR1 SGDLS and CDR2 YYNGEE. CDR3 nucleotides: TGTGCCAGCAGCGTAACCCCCCAGAGGAGAAACACCATATATTTT. Translation: CASSVTPQRRNTIYF.